What follows are 27 T cell receptor beta chains derived from one specimen sequenced in a study of glioma-infiltrating T cells after dendritic cell vaccination. Some clones are missing from TCRdb's copy, which holds only in-frame ones; the method was immunoSEQ multiplex PCR. The sample holds tens of thousands of clones, 70% to 90% seen once. The sequencing used blood, collected before dendritic cell vaccination. The receptor source for this set is a human donor with glioblastoma.

The chain couples TRBV5-6 to TRBJ1-2; tentative D call: TRBD1 (6 bases). The CDR3 length is 15 residues. Germline V gives CDR1 SGHDT, CDR2 YYEEEE. V was trimmed by 0 bases and J by 0 bases, leaving 9 bases between them. The CDR3 loop is CASSLGRTANYGYTF. The CDR3 DNA is TGTGCCAGCAGCTTGGGGCGGACAGCTAACTATGGCTACACCTTC.

V gene TRBV2 combines with J gene TRBJ2-6, with TRBD2 matching 7 bases. CDR3 size: 16 residues. Trimming took 8 bases from V and 0 from J; bases not matched to a gene: 7. Germline V gives CDR1 SNHLY, CDR2 FYNNEI. CDR3 nucleotides: TGTGCCAGCGGGCCGCTAGCGGCCTCTGGGGCCAACGTCCTGACTTTC. Protein product: CASGPLAASGANVLTF.

This chain links TRBV5-1 with TRBJ2-5; no clear D gene. Germline lookup yields CDR1 SGHRS and CDR2 YFSETQ. V gave up 0 bases and J gave up 5 bases, with 11 bases separating them. The CDR3 has 14 residues. The CDR3 is CASSLGAVMETQYF. The CDR3 nucleotides are TGCGCCAGCAGCTTGGGTGCGGTAATGGAGACCCAGTACTTC.

This chain uses TRBV10-2 with TRBJ1-2, with D possibly being TRBD1 (6 bases). The CDR3 consists of 13 residues. CDR1 and CDR2 from the germline V gene are WSHSY and SAAADI. Deletions cut 6 bases from V and 5 bases from J, with 13 bases between. The CDR3 spells CASSLQGDYGYTF. In DNA form, the CDR3 reads TGCGCCAGCAGCCTACAGGGAGATTATGGCTACACCTTC.

The rearrangement joins TRBV9 to TRBJ2-5, with 10 nucleotides matching TRBD2. The germline gives CDR1 SGDLS, CDR2 YYNGEE. The V gene end was trimmed by 0 bases and the J gene end by 2 bases; junction bases not matched to a gene: 7. The CDR3 spans 17 residues. CDR3 DNA: TGTGCCAGCAGCGTAGCGGTAGCGGGGGGACCACAAGAGACCCAGTACTTC. It codes for CASSVAVAGGPQETQYF.

This chain links TRBV5-4 with TRBJ2-5; no clear D gene. The germline V gene encodes CDR1 SGHNT and CDR2 YYREEE (reference sequence). This CDR3 spans 12 amino acids. V lost 9 bases and J lost 4, with 13 bases in between. In DNA, the CDR3 is TGTGCCACTTATCCCCGAGGAGAGACCCAGTACTTC. It codes for CATYPRGETQYF.

The CDR3 DNA sequence: TGTGCCATCGGACTAGCGGGGGGACCGAACACCGGGGAGCTGTTTTTT. Its translation: CAIGLAGGPNTGELFF. This chain links TRBV7-6 with TRBJ2-2, with 14 bases aligning to TRBD2. The CDR3 is made up of 16 amino acids. CDR1 is SGHVS and CDR2 is FNYEAQ in the germline V gene. V lost 10 bases to trimming and J lost 0 bases; unmatched junction nucleotides: 4.

V usage is TRBV4-1 and J usage is TRBJ2-7; D is perhaps TRBD1 (6 bases). The germline V and J ends were trimmed by 3 bases and 5 bases, with 17 bases remaining between them. CDR1 and CDR2 (germline): MGHRA, YSYEKL. CDR3 length equals 15 residues. The CDR3 loop reads CASSQMTGRRNEQYF. The CDR3 DNA sequence: TGCGCCAGCAGCCAGATGACAGGTAGGAGGAACGAGCAGTACTTC.

This chain links TRBV7-8 with TRBJ2-1, with D perhaps TRBD2 (6 bases). V lost 1 base and J lost 4, with 11 bases in between. The length of the CDR3 is 15 residues. The germline V gene has CDR1 SGHVS and CDR2 FQNEAQ. CDR3 sequence reads: CASSLVWREYNEQFF. CDR3 in DNA: TGTGCCAGCAGCTTAGTTTGGAGGGAATACAATGAGCAGTTCTTC.

This chain links TRBV2 with TRBJ2-2, with 7 nucleotides matching TRBD1. Germline CDR1 SNHLY, CDR2 FYNNEI. Germline trimming cut 4 bases from V and 1 base from J; bases unmatched to any gene: 3. The CDR3 is made up of 15 amino acids. The CDR3 DNA reads as TGTGCCAGCAGTGGTGGGACAGTGAACACCGGGGAGCTGTTTTTT. Translation gives CASSGGTVNTGELFF.

The chain's CDR3 is CASSDNTLGDTRYF. The CDR3 DNA reads TGTGCCAGCAGTGATAACACCCTAGGGGATACGCGATATTTT. This chain links TRBV2 with TRBJ2-3, with D tentatively TRBD1 (5 bases). Germline CDR1 and CDR2: SNHLY and FYNNEI. This CDR3 has 14 amino acids. V lost 3 bases and J 15 bases, leaving 22 bases between the germline ends.

The chain employs TRBV9 and TRBJ1-5, with D maybe TRBD1 (5 bases). CDR3 length: 14 amino acids. The V end was cut by 1 base, the J end by 4 bases, with 9 bases between. Germline-derived CDR1 and CDR2 are SGDLS and YYNGEE. The CDR3 DNA reads as TGTGCCAGCAGCGTACAGGGAACAAATCAGCCCCAGCATTTT. It translates to CASSVQGTNQPQHF.

The chain uses TRBV5-4 and TRBJ1-2; 9 bases line up with TRBD1. Germline CDR1 SGHNT, CDR2 YYREEE (reference sequence). After removal of 4 bases from V and 8 bases from J, the junction contained 9 bases not matched to a gene. The CDR3 extends over 14 amino acids. In nucleotides, the CDR3 is TGTGCCAGCAGCAACTACGGACAGGGGTTGGGCTACACCTTC. Protein product: CASSNYGQGLGYTF.

This chain joins TRBV5-1 and TRBJ1-2; 10 bases are shared with TRBD1. Per the germline V gene, CDR1 is SGHRS and CDR2 is YFSETQ. The CDR3 length is 14 residues. J was trimmed by 6 bases and V by 4 bases; bases with no gene match: 6. The CDR3 DNA reads TGCGCCAGCAGCGCGGGACAGGGGCTGGATGGCTACACCTTC. The encoded protein is CASSAGQGLDGYTF.

This chain uses TRBV7-9 with TRBJ2-5; 8 bases fit TRBD1. Germline-derived CDR1 and CDR2 are SEHNR and FQNEAQ (reference sequence). With V trimmed by 9 bases and J by 1 base, 7 bases remained unmatched. This CDR3 is 14 amino acids long. Written as DNA, the CDR3 is TGTGCCAGTTCGGACAGGGTAGGCCAAGAGACCCAGTACTTC. Translated: CASSDRVGQETQYF.

V usage is TRBV4-1 and J usage is TRBJ2-1, with D hard to call. The germline CDR1 and CDR2 sequences are MGHRA and YSYEKL. The V and J ends lost 3 bases and 5 bases respectively, with 20 bases between them. The CDR3 length is 17 residues. The DNA of the CDR3 is TGCGCCAGCAGCCAGGGCCCAGGATTCGAACCAAACAATGAGCAGTTCTTC. Translation gives CASSQGPGFEPNNEQFF.

V usage is TRBV4-2 and J usage is TRBJ2-4, with 7 bases aligning to TRBD2. V gave up 5 bases and J gave up 8 bases; unmatched junction bases: 9. CDR1 is LGHNA, CDR2 YNFKEQ, per germline. The CDR3 is made up of 14 amino acids. CDR3 amino acids: CASSLRGSGYIQYF. The CDR3 DNA reads TGTGCCAGCAGCTTGCGGGGTAGCGGGTACATTCAGTACTTC.

V gene TRBV5-4 combines with J gene TRBJ2-4; D may be TRBD2 (5 bases). This CDR3 has 14 residues. CDR1 is SGHNT and CDR2 is YYREEE in the germline V gene (reference sequence). With 0 bases removed from V and 7 bases from J, the gap between germline ends came to 11 bases. CDR3 DNA sequence: TGTGCCAGCAGCTTGGGACCAGGAGGTAACATTCAGTACTTC. Translated, it gives CASSLGPGGNIQYF.

The rearrangement joins TRBV4-2 to TRBJ2-2; weak D call: TRBD2 (6 bases). The V gene's germline CDR1 is LGHNA and CDR2 YNFKEQ. V lost 0 bases to trimming and J lost 4 bases, with 12 bases between them. The CDR3 consists of 16 residues. Here the CDR3 reads CASSQEGTGLTGELFF. CDR3 nucleotide sequence: TGTGCCAGCAGCCAAGAGGGGACGGGACTCACCGGGGAGCTGTTTTTT.

The rearrangement uses TRBV5-4 and TRBJ2-7, with 8 bases that match TRBD1. V lost 4 bases and J lost 6; bases outside the gene matches: 9. This CDR3 has 14 residues. CDR1 is SGHNT and CDR2 is YYREEE in the germline V gene (reference sequence). Here the CDR3 DNA reads TGTGCCAGCAGCCGCCGGGACAGGCTTCTCGAGCAGTACTTC. This encodes CASSRRDRLLEQYF.

The chain employs TRBV6-1 and TRBJ2-3, with 7 bases matching TRBD1. From germline, CDR1 is MNHNS and CDR2 SASEGT. The CDR3 length is 15 residues. V was pared by 6 bases and J by 1 base, with 7 bases of the junction left unmatched. The CDR3 is CASRSQGVGTDTQYF. The CDR3 DNA follows: TGTGCCAGCAGATCGCAGGGGGTGGGCACAGATACGCAGTATTTT.

The CDR3 spells CASSLGQDYEQYF. The CDR3 DNA is TGTGCCAGCAGCTTGGGACAGGACTACGAGCAGTACTTC. The V gene is TRBV5-8, the J gene TRBJ2-7, with TRBD1 as a possible D gene (6 bases). The CDR3 contains 13 residues. Trimming removed 0 bases at V and 3 bases at J, with 7 bases between. Germline V CDR1 and CDR2: SGHTS, YDEGEE.

CDR3 sequence reads: CASSYGPGDEKLFF. CDR3 coding DNA: TGTGCCAGCAGTTACGGTCCCGGTGATGAAAAACTGTTTTTT. The V and J genes are TRBV6-6 and TRBJ1-4; unclear D gene. The germline V gene encodes CDR1 MNHNY and CDR2 SVGAGI (reference sequence). With 2 bases removed from V and 6 bases from J, the gap between germline ends came to 10 bases. This CDR3 has 14 residues.

This chain links TRBV5-1 with TRBJ2-2; 8 positions agree with TRBD1. The V gene's germline CDR1 is SGHRS and CDR2 YFSETQ. This CDR3 region has 13 residues. J lost 7 bases, V lost 3 bases, and 2 bases had no gene match. Written as DNA, the CDR3 is TGCGCCAGCAGCTCTACAGGGGGCGGGGAGCTGTTTTTT. Its protein product is CASSSTGGGELFF.

V and J are TRBV27 and TRBJ2-1, with TRBD2 identical over 13 bases. The junction had 8 bases not matched to a gene; V was cut back by 5 bases and J by 7 bases. Germline lookup yields CDR1 MNHEY and CDR2 SMNVEV (reference sequence). This CDR3 comprises 16 residues. CDR3 sequence reads: CASSPLAGGLLNEQFF. The DNA of the CDR3 is TGTGCCAGCAGTCCACTAGCGGGAGGGCTGTTGAATGAGCAGTTCTTC.

This clone was detected only a few times. This sequence joins TRBV6-1 and TRBJ2-5, with D possibly being TRBD1 (5 bases). Germline loops: CDR1 MNHNS, CDR2 SASEGT. The CDR3 is 12 amino acids. V lost 4 bases and J lost 7, with 10 bases in between. The CDR3 sequence is CASSVDSLTQYF. CDR3 nucleotide sequence: TGTGCCAGCAGTGTAGACAGCCTGACCCAGTACTTC.

V gene TRBV7-8 combines with J gene TRBJ2-5; 12 nucleotides align to TRBD2. The ends lost 5 bases at V and 3 bases at J; junction bases unmatched: 7. The CDR3 loop spans 16 amino acids. Germline V lookup: CDR1 SGHVS, CDR2 FQNEAQ. In nucleotides, the CDR3 is TGTGCCAGCAGCCTCAGACTAGCGGGGGAAGAAGAGACCCAGTACTTC. It encodes CASSLRLAGEEETQYF.